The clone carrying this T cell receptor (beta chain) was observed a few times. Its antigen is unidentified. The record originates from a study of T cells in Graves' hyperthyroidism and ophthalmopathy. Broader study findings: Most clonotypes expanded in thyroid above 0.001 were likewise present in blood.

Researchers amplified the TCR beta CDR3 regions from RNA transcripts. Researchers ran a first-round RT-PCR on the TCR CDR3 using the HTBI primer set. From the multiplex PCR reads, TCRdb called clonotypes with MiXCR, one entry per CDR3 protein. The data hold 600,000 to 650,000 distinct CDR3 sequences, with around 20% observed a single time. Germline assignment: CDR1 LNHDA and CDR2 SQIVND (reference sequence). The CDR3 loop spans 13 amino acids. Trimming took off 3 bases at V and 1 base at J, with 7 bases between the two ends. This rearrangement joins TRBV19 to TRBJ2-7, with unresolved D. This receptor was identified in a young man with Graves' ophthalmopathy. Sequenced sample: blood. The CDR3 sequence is CASSMASSYEQYF. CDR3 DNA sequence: TGTGCCAGTAGTATGGCTTCTTCCTACGAGCAGTACTTC.